The clone carrying this T cell receptor beta chain appeared once. What it binds is unknown. The germline V and J ends were trimmed by 5 bases and 0 bases, with 10 bases remaining between them. The CDR3 extends over 14 amino acids. Germline loops: CDR1 SGHTA, CDR2 FQGTGA. The sample belongs to a study of T cells in localized non-small cell lung cancer. Study-wide results and caveats: Longer overall survival associated with higher blood T cell density; shorter survival with higher adjacent-lung clonality. Maximal T cell clonality occurred in uninvolved adjacent lung, with tumor ranking below it.

TCRdb's copy holds only in-frame clones and misses some; the assay was immunoSEQ multiplex PCR. The sample records tens of thousands of clones, under 95% being singletons. The TCR comes from a female donor over 55 with stage II lung adenocarcinoma. The sample in question was peripheral blood mononuclear cells, obtained before any cancer treatment. The rearrangement joins TRBV7-3 to TRBJ1-1, with D hard to call. The CDR3 region is CASSLLGVNTEAFF. The CDR3, as DNA: TGTGCCAGCAGCCTTCTTGGGGTGAACACTGAAGCTTTCTTT.